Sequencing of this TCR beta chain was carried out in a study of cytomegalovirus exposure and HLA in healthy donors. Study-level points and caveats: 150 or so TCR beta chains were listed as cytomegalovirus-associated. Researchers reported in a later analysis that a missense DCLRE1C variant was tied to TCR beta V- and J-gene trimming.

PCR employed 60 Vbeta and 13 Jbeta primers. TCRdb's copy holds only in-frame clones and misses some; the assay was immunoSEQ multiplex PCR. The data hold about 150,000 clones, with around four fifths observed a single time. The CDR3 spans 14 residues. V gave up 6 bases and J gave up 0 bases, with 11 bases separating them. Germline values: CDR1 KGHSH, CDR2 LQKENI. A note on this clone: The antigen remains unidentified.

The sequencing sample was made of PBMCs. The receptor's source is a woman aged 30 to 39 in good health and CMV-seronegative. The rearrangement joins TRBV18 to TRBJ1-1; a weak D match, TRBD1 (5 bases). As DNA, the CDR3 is TGTGCCAGCTCCAAGACAGTTCTGAACACTGAAGCTTTCTTT. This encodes CASSKTVLNTEAFF.